This paragraph covers one T cell receptor (beta chain) sequence. A single count supports this clonotype. Its antigen is unknown. Per-base quality was not reported, and no clone a single base away is much larger than it. A single read counts as weak evidence. The data were obtained in a study of response to subunit inactivated influenza vaccine (dated by TCRdb to between 2018 and 2020). For the wider study: Deep quantitative profiling of the T cell receptor repertoire was used in the study to follow responses to a trivalent subunit inactivated influenza vaccine.

Receptor amplification or capture employed RT-PCR. The instrument was an Illumina HiSeq 2500. TCRdb handled the public reads itself, with Q25 trimming in fastp and clone calling in MiXCR, and kept productive beta chains. Rows with one shared CDR3 protein collapse into an entry with the most common genes and DNA. The sample table shows around 760,000 distinct CDR3 sequences, and 14% are seen once. The ten largest make up approximately 7% of the sample. Per the germline V gene (reference sequence), DFQATT is the CDR1 and SNEGSKA is the CDR2. The CDR3 measures 14 amino acids from cysteine to phenylalanine. The kept DNA is CDR3 alone, 42 bases in frame from the first base. V was cut back by 6 bases and J by 7 bases, leaving a gap of 18 bases between them. The paper as a whole reports these results and caveats: According to the authors, only a limited number of new T cells may be recruited by each seasonal influenza vaccination.

Sequenced material: PBMCs from blood, taken less than 15 days before vaccination. The chain couples TRBV20-1 to TRBJ1-4, with TRBD1 perhaps the D gene, on 6 matching bases. The clonotype comes from a man aged 50-59 years who received an inactivated influenza vaccine. Donor details come from another sample of the same person, matched by shared clones. The CDR3 protein is CSAPQLGAGEKLFF. The DNA reads as follows: TGCAGTGCCCCCCAGTTGGGGGCGGGTGAAAAACTGTTTTTT.